What follows are 30 T cell receptor beta chains derived from one specimen sequenced in a study of T cell responses to AZD1222 COVID-19 vaccine. Method: immunoSEQ multiplex PCR; TCRdb's copy keeps in-frame clones and lacks some. This sample yields 150,000 to 200,000 clones, of which roughly 90% are seen a single time; around 1.5% belongs to the top ten. Specimen: peripheral blood, collected on day 0 of AZD1222 vaccination. All receptors derive from an adult in good health.

This CDR3 is CASKRASNTEAFF. The CDR3 DNA follows: TGTGCCAGCAAAAGGGCCTCGAACACTGAAGCTTTCTTT. V gene TRBV6-5 combines with J gene TRBJ1-1, with no clear D. V dropped 7 bases and J dropped 1 base, with 10 bases sitting between them. The CDR3 covers 13 residues. The germline V gene encodes CDR1 MNHEY and CDR2 SVGAGI.

V usage is TRBV7-2 and J usage is TRBJ2-3; D possibly corresponds to TRBD2 (5 bases). The germline gives CDR1 SGHTA, CDR2 FQGNSA. This CDR3 region has 12 residues. The germline V and J ends were trimmed by 5 bases and 6 bases, with 9 bases remaining between them. CDR3 in DNA: TGTGCCAGCAGCATAAGCGGTGATACGCAGTATTTT. Amino acids: CASSISGDTQYF.

This clone has only a few counts. The CDR3 DNA sequence: TGCGCCAGCAGAACCACTAGCAGCGACTACTACGAGCAGTACTTC. Amino acids: CASRTTSSDYYEQYF. The chain couples TRBV5-1 to TRBJ2-7; TRBD2 is a possible D gene (6 bases). This CDR3 contains 15 residues. The V and J ends lost 5 bases and 3 bases respectively, with 18 bases between them. CDR1 is SGHRS, CDR2 YFSETQ, per germline.

The chain carries TRBV30 and TRBJ1-3; D is unresolved. V dropped 5 bases and J dropped 0 bases, with 5 bases sitting between them. This CDR3 region has 12 residues. Germline V CDR1 and CDR2: GTSNPN, SVGIG (reference sequence). CDR3 region: CAWGPSGNTIYF. CDR3 in DNA: TGTGCCTGGGGGCCCTCTGGAAACACCATATATTTT.

The CDR3 protein is CSVGRLAGERYNEQFF. CDR3 bases: TGCAGCGTAGGGAGACTAGCGGGAGAAAGGTACAATGAGCAGTTCTTC. The chain carries TRBV29-1 and TRBJ2-1, with 12 bases that match TRBD2. The CDR3 spans 16 residues. The trim removed 6 bases at V and 4 bases at J, leaving 10 bases unmatched. In germline, CDR1 is SQVTM, CDR2 ANQGSEA.

The CDR3 DNA follows: TGTGCCAGCAGCTTAAAAGGACTAGCGGGAGGGAACACCGGGGAGCTGTTTTTT. Translation: CASSLKGLAGGNTGELFF. This chain uses TRBV7-2 with TRBJ2-2; 14 nucleotides align to TRBD2. The germline gives CDR1 SGHTA, CDR2 FQGNSA. This CDR3 has 18 amino acids. The ends lost 2 bases at V and 1 base at J; junction bases unmatched: 3.

This clone has a single count. The J gene is TRBJ1-2, the V gene TRBV27; 9 bases agree with TRBD1. V lost 5 bases to trimming and J lost 2 bases; unmatched junction nucleotides: 6. The CDR3 spans 15 residues. Germline-derived CDR1 and CDR2 are MNHEY and SMNVEV (reference sequence). The CDR3 sequence is CASSDGTGKNYGYTF. DNA of the CDR3: TGTGCCAGCAGTGACGGGACAGGGAAGAACTATGGCTACACCTTC.

This chain links TRBV5-1 with TRBJ1-2; 8 bases line up with TRBD1. Germline trimming cut 3 bases from V and 5 bases from J; bases unmatched to any gene: 3. Germline CDR1 is SGHRS and CDR2 is YFSETQ. The CDR3 is 13 residues long. CDR3 DNA sequence: TGCGCCAGCAGCTCTACAGGGGGATATGGCTACACCTTC. As protein: CASSSTGGYGYTF.

J is TRBJ2-1 and V is TRBV19; 8 nucleotides line up with TRBD2. Looked up from germline, CDR1 is LNHDA and CDR2 is SQIVND (reference sequence). The CDR3 totals 14 residues. Unmatched junction bases numbered 3, after V lost 4 bases and J lost 4 bases. In DNA, the CDR3 is TGTGCCAGTAGTAAAAGCGGGAGTTACAATGAGCAGTTCTTC. It translates to CASSKSGSYNEQFF.

This clone was recorded once. The rearrangement uses TRBV4-3 and TRBJ2-7; D remains unclear. Trimming cost V 1 base and J 3 bases, with 7 bases left between them. This CDR3 is 13 amino acids long. The germline V gene encodes CDR1 LGHNA and CDR2 YSLEER. CDR3 coding DNA: TGCGCCAGCAGCCAAGGAGCCGGCTACGAGCAGTACTTC. Residues: CASSQGAGYEQYF.

Only one count was recorded for this clone. V usage is TRBV7-8 and J usage is TRBJ1-4; D might be TRBD1 (5 bases). Trimming pared 1 base from V and 4 bases from J, leaving 19 bases between. The CDR3 loop spans 18 amino acids. Germline V CDR1 and CDR2: SGHVS, FQNEAQ. CDR3 in amino acids: CASSLVPRSGRGNEKLFF. In DNA, the CDR3 is TGTGCCAGCAGCTTAGTCCCTCGCTCAGGGCGCGGTAATGAAAAACTGTTTTTT.

The chain has TRBV30 and TRBJ1-2; D unresolved. The germline gives CDR1 GTSNPN, CDR2 SVGIG (reference sequence). The ends were cut back, 1 base at V and 8 bases at J, with 8 bases in the middle. The CDR3 runs 11 residues. The DNA of the CDR3 is TGTGCCTGGAGTGCCACAAGGGGCTACACCTTC. It translates to CAWSATRGYTF.

The chain combines TRBV30 with TRBJ1-2, with 7 positions matching TRBD1. The CDR3 contains 14 residues. The germline V gene encodes CDR1 GTSNPN and CDR2 SVGIG (reference sequence). With 5 bases clipped from V and 7 bases from J, the junction kept 13 bases outside the gene matches. CDR3 sequence: CAWDPWRGRGGYTF. CDR3 DNA: TGTGCCTGGGACCCATGGAGGGGGCGCGGTGGCTACACCTTC. Full variable domain (missing parts from reference TRBV30 and TRBJ1-2): SQTIHQWPATLVQPVGSPLSLECTVEGTSNPNLYWYRQAAGRGLQLLFYSVGIGQISSEVPQNLSASRPQDRQFILSSKKLLLSDSGFYLCAWDPWRGRGGYTFGSGTRLTVV.

This rearrangement joins TRBV6-6 to TRBJ2-1; D might be TRBD2 (6 bases). V was trimmed by 5 bases and J by 8 bases, leaving 13 bases between them. The germline V gene encodes CDR1 MNHNY and CDR2 SVGAGI (reference sequence). This CDR3 is built from 13 residues. This chain's CDR3 is CASSLTSNYEQFF. The CDR3 DNA reads TGTGCCAGCAGTCTCACTAGCAACTATGAGCAGTTCTTC.

V and J are TRBV12-3 or TRBV12-4 and TRBJ1-1; a possible D gene is TRBD1 (5 bases). The CDR3 loop spans 13 amino acids. V shed 7 bases and J shed 5 bases, with 14 bases lying between them. CDR3 sequence reads: CASTWAGLTEAFF. In DNA form, the CDR3 reads TGTGCCAGCACCTGGGCAGGGCTGACTGAAGCTTTCTTT.

The CDR3 DNA sequence: TGTGCCAGCAGTAGGACGGACTACAACACTGAAGCTTTCTTT. Translated: CASSRTDYNTEAFF. The chain combines TRBV3-1 (or the pseudogene TRBV3-2) with TRBJ1-1; D unclear. CDR3 length: 14 amino acids. Trimming took 6 bases from V and 2 from J, leaving 13 bases between them. Per the germline V gene, CDR1 is LGHDT and CDR2 is YNNKEL (reference sequence).

The chain recombines TRBV5-8 with TRBJ2-7; 11 positions match TRBD2. Germline V CDR1 and CDR2: SGHTS, YDEGEE. After removal of 5 bases from V and 7 bases from J, the junction contained 8 bases not matched to a gene. CDR3 length equals 14 residues. CDR3 amino acids: CASRETSGVGEQYF. The CDR3 nucleotides read TGTGCCAGCAGAGAGACTAGCGGGGTAGGAGAGCAGTACTTC.

The CDR3 DNA sequence: TGTGCCAGCAGCTTCGACAGGGAGCAGTACTACGAGCAGTACTTC. This sequence encodes CASSFDREQYYEQYF. The chain has TRBV28 and TRBJ2-7; 7 bases line up with TRBD1. The V and J ends lost 6 bases and 3 bases, in that order; junction bases with no gene match: 11. The germline gives CDR1 MDHEN, CDR2 SYDVKM. The CDR3 is 15 amino acids.

The chain combines TRBV11-2 with TRBJ1-2; no clear D gene. V gave up 5 bases and J gave up 3 bases, with 7 bases separating them. This CDR3 comprises 12 residues. Germline CDR1 and CDR2: SGHAT and FQNNGV. CDR3 sequence: CASSRADYGYTF. DNA of the CDR3: TGTGCCAGCAGCCGGGCCGACTATGGCTACACCTTC.

The rearrangement links TRBV12-5 to TRBJ2-7, with 10 bases that match TRBD2. Per the germline V gene, CDR1 is LGHNT and CDR2 is FRNRAP. The CDR3 has 16 residues. The V gene end was trimmed by 5 bases and the J gene end by 5 bases; junction bases not matched to a gene: 12. The DNA of the CDR3 is TGTGCTAGTGGTCCAACTCCTAGCGGGAGAACCCACGAGCAGTACTTC. This sequence encodes CASGPTPSGRTHEQYF. Looking up the rest from reference TRBV12-5 and TRBJ2-7 gives the full variable domain: DARVTQTPRHKVTEMGQEVTMRCQPILGHNTVFWYRQTMMQGLELLAYFRNRAPLDDSGMPKDRFSAEMPDATLATLKIQPSEPRDSAVYFCASGPTPSGRTHEQYFGPGTRLTVT.

This clone was counted once. V and J are TRBV6-5 and TRBJ1-4, with 10 bases that match TRBD1. CDR1 is MNHEY, CDR2 SVGAGI, per germline. CDR3 length equals 15 residues. V trimming: 6 bases; J trimming: 2 bases; junction bases outside the gene matches: 3. The CDR3 DNA sequence: TGTGCCAGCAGGGGACAGGGGAGGACTAATGAAAAACTGTTTTTT. Amino acids: CASRGQGRTNEKLFF.

The chain uses TRBV6-5 and TRBJ1-1; 9 bases fit TRBD1. With 8 bases clipped from V and 5 bases from J, the junction kept 6 bases outside the gene matches. The CDR3 totals 13 residues. The germline gives CDR1 MNHEY, CDR2 SVGAGI. In nucleotides, the CDR3 is TGTGCCAGCCTCCGGACAGGGGTGACTGAAGCTTTCTTT. It translates to CASLRTGVTEAFF.

The V call is TRBV7-2, the J call TRBJ1-4; no reliable D call. With 3 bases removed from V and 6 bases from J, the gap between germline ends came to 8 bases. The CDR3 loop spans 13 amino acids. Per germline, CDR1 SGHTA and CDR2 FQGNSA. In nucleotides, the CDR3 is TGTGCCAGCAGCTTGTACATGGATGAAAAACTGTTTTTT. It specifies CASSLYMDEKLFF.

The chain recombines TRBV7-2 with TRBJ2-7; D ambiguous. Trimming removed 4 bases at V and 2 bases at J, with 12 bases between. The germline CDR1 and CDR2 sequences are SGHTA and FQGNSA. This CDR3 region has 14 residues. The CDR3 region has the DNA TGTGCCAGCAGCTCCACTATCTTCGCCTACGAGCAGTACTTC. As protein: CASSSTIFAYEQYF. Combining the CDR3 with reference TRBV7-2 and TRBJ2-7 gives the whole variable domain GAGVSQSPSNKVTEKGKDVELRCDPISGHTALYWYRQSLGQGLEFLIYFQGNSAPDKSGLPSDRFSAERTGGSVSTLTIQRTQQEDSAVYLCASSSTIFAYEQYFGPGTRLTVT.

J is TRBJ2-7 and V is TRBV6-4; D remains ambiguous. This CDR3 is built from 18 residues. Germline loops: CDR1 MRHNA, CDR2 SNTAGT. The V gene lost 6 bases and the J gene lost 4 bases, with 28 bases spanning the gap. CDR3 region: CASRGGASSVLISYEQYF. The CDR3 DNA sequence: TGTGCCAGCAGGGGTGGAGCGTCTTCAGTCCTTATTTCTTACGAGCAGTACTTC.

The rearrangement links TRBV7-3 to TRBJ1-2; TRBD1 matches at 9 bases. The germline CDR1 and CDR2 sequences are SGHTA and FQGTGA. The V segment lost 0 bases and the J segment 6 bases; nucleotides outside the gene matches: 8. There are 16 residues in the CDR3. DNA for the CDR3: TGTGCCAGCAGCTTAACCGCGGGGACAGGGAGAAATGGCTACACCTTC. Amino acid sequence: CASSLTAGTGRNGYTF.

This chain joins TRBV30 and TRBJ1-6; D is ambiguous. The CDR3 contains 12 residues. Per the germline V gene, CDR1 is GTSNPN and CDR2 is SVGIG (reference sequence). The ends were cut back, 4 bases at V and 7 bases at J, with 8 bases in the middle. The CDR3 nucleotides read TGTGCCTGGAACGGAGAAAATTCACCCCTCCACTTT. Its translation: CAWNGENSPLHF.

The chain is built from TRBV19 and TRBJ1-2; D is perhaps TRBD1 (6 bases). This CDR3 has 15 residues. Germline V gene sequence: CDR1 LNHDA, CDR2 SQIVND (reference sequence). Trimming took off 7 bases at V and 8 bases at J, with 23 bases between the two ends. The chain's CDR3 is CASKKALTGRRGYTF. The CDR3 DNA is TGTGCCAGTAAAAAGGCATTGACAGGCCGACGCGGCTACACCTTC.

This clone appeared a single time. The chain combines TRBV2 with TRBJ2-7, with TRBD2 matching over 11 bases. Per the germline V gene, CDR1 is SNHLY and CDR2 is FYNNEI. V was clipped by 3 bases and J by 3 bases; unmatched bases: 7. This CDR3 has 16 residues. The CDR3 DNA sequence: TGTGCCAGCAGTGAGTGGCTAGCGGGGGGCGACTACGAGCAGTACTTC. Translated, it gives CASSEWLAGGDYEQYF.

The CDR3 here is CASSTYTDTQYF. CDR3 DNA sequence: TGTGCCAGCAGCACCTACACAGATACGCAGTATTTT. The genes are TRBV9 and TRBJ2-3; D is undetermined. This CDR3 spans 12 amino acids. V was clipped by 4 bases and J by 2 bases, with 5 bases between them. Germline values: CDR1 SGDLS, CDR2 YYNGEE.